This section outlines one T cell receptor (beta chain) sequence together with its context. Its specific antigen is unknown. Within one base of it there is no much larger clone, and no base qualities were kept. This entry belongs to a study of blood T cell repertoires in COVID-19 (dated by TCRdb to about 2020). Notes on the research overall: Samples covering the acute and convalescent phases of COVID-19 were provided by collaborators in the United States, Italy and Spain. The samples were drawn from the first 160 participants of the ongoing ImmuneRACE study and from 1,254 subjects provided by 6 global collaborators. The material from the prospective study consisted of cDNA or gDNA derived from T cells, B-cell-depleted T cells, or PBMCs. Sample metadata almost always included a de-identified subject ID, COVID-19 status, age in years and sex. The dataset comprised deeply sampled blood TCRbeta repertoires from subjects exposed to, actively infected with, or recovered from COVID-19. Where available, HLA class I and class II types were taken from metadata supplied by the sample provider and were not determined by assay-based typing. The repertoires were released in a freely available public database meant as a resource for research on the immune response to SARS-CoV-2. Broad study findings and their caveats: The quantity of clinical and demographic metadata differed by source and by participant and was supplied without curation.

Unmatched junction bases come to 10, with V trimmed by 7 bases and J by 5 bases. From a lookup of the germline V gene (reference sequence), CDR1 and CDR2 are LNHDA and SQIVND. The CDR3 numbers 15 residues from cysteine through phenylalanine. Only the CDR3 DNA is retained, 45 bases long and in frame from the first base. One collaborating source in Seattle enrolled patients during active infection and followed them longitudinally through the course of disease. Whole blood was collected in K2EDTA tubes by collaborating institutions according to the institutions' own protocols. For TCRbeta analysis, collaborators shipped samples as frozen whole blood, isolated PBMCs, or DNA extracted from either of those sample types. The immunoSEQ Assay, a bias-controlled multiplex PCR, was used to amplify TCRbeta CDR3 regions from genomic DNA. The original methods were these. Within the assay, amplification of reference gene primers was used to estimate how many nucleated cells each sample contained. To quantify the absolute abundance of each unique TCRbeta CDR3 rearrangement, sequence reads were collapsed and filtered. For each sample, productive Simpson clonality was calculated as the square root of Simpson's diversity index over productive rearrangements. Sourced from immuneACCESS, this table was stored by TCRdb with only in-frame sequences that have V and J called. A share of the clones is absent; for the studies checked, an unresolved V gene accounts for under half, and the remainder has no known explanation. Clone size and V and J calls were adopted from that table, with D and trimming inferred from the DNA. For this sample there are 200,000 to 250,000 clones; approximately 83% appear just once. Together, the top ten hold 1.3% of the sample.

The sample comprised peripheral blood. The sequence derives from a woman between 25 and 40 years old with COVID-19, enrolled during active disease. In this chain, TRBV19 is recombined with TRBJ2-5, with 10 bases aligning to TRBD1. The sequenced DNA: TGTGCCAGTAAAGAGAGACAGGGGGCATTCGAGACCCAGTACTTC. This encodes CASKERQGAFETQYF.